Presented here are 26 T cell receptor beta chains from one specimen sequenced in a study of cytomegalovirus exposure and HLA in healthy donors. PCR amplification relied on 60 Vbeta primers (plus 13 Jbeta primers). Measured with immunoSEQ multiplex PCR; TCRdb has only the in-frame clones, and not every one. The listing contains about 90,000 clones. Sample: PBMCs. The receptors stem from a woman aged 25 to 45 in good health and CMV-seronegative.

This chain links TRBV4-1 with TRBJ2-3; D may be TRBD2 (7 bases). Trimming stripped 0 bases from V and 6 bases from J, with 19 bases between. The CDR3 runs 17 residues. Germline loops: CDR1 MGHRA, CDR2 YSYEKL. CDR3 sequence: CASSQDPAGGGGDTQYF. The CDR3 DNA reads TGCGCCAGCAGCCAAGATCCGGCTGGGGGGGGCGGTGATACGCAGTATTTT.

The rearrangement joins TRBV7-3 to TRBJ1-5; TRBD1 is a possible D gene (6 bases). Germline-derived CDR1 and CDR2 are SGHTA and FQGTGA. The CDR3 is made up of 15 amino acids. The V end was cut by 1 base, the J end by 5 bases, with 12 bases between. In nucleotides, the CDR3 is TGTGCCAGCAGCTTAAGGGGGGGCTCCGATCAGCCCCAGCATTTT. This translates into CASSLRGGSDQPQHF.

V is TRBV29-1 and J is TRBJ2-1, with D possibly TRBD1 on 6 matching bases. The CDR3 is 13 amino acids. V lost 4 bases to trimming and J lost 7 bases, with 14 bases between them. Germline-derived CDR1 and CDR2 are SQVTM and ANQGSEA. CDR3 nucleotides: TGCAGCGTTGCCAGGGACAATTGGAATGAGCAGTTCTTC. Translated: CSVARDNWNEQFF.

The gene calls are TRBV5-6 and TRBJ1-2, with D hard to call. The CDR3 sequence is 15 residues long. Germline V gene sequence: CDR1 SGHDT, CDR2 YYEEEE. Trimming shortened V by 4 bases and J by 4 bases, and 17 bases separated the two germline ends. DNA for the CDR3: TGTGCCAGCAGCCCTACTGGCGGAACGGTCTATGGCTACACCTTC. This translates into CASSPTGGTVYGYTF. Full variable domain (rest looked up from reference TRBV5-6 and TRBJ1-2): DAGVTQSPTHLIKTRGQQVTLRCSPKSGHDTVSWYQQALGQGPQFIFQYYEEEERQRGNFPDRFSGHQFPNYSSELNVNALLLGDSALYLCASSPTGGTVYGYTFGSGTRLTVV.

The rearrangement links TRBV11-3 to TRBJ2-2, with 7 bases fitting TRBD1. Trimming at V came to 5 bases and at J to 7 bases, leaving 7 bases not matched to a gene. Germline V gene sequence: CDR1 SGHNT, CDR2 YENEEA. The CDR3 extends over 14 amino acids. Here the CDR3 DNA reads TGTGCCAGCAGCCATACAGGGGAACACGGGGAGCTGTTTTTT. Translation: CASSHTGEHGELFF.

The genes are TRBV7-9 and TRBJ1-1; the match to TRBD1 covers 7 bases. CDR1 is SEHNR and CDR2 is FQNEAQ in the germline V gene (reference sequence). The CDR3 length is 15 residues. The trim removed 5 bases at V and 6 bases at J, leaving 12 bases unmatched. The CDR3 DNA sequence: TGTGCCAGCAGCCCCTGGAGCCAGGGGGGCGCTGAAGCTTTCTTT. It is translated as CASSPWSQGGAEAFF.

V usage is TRBV10-1 and J usage is TRBJ1-1, with D possibly being TRBD1 (6 bases). Germline CDR1 is WNHNN and CDR2 is SYGVQD (reference sequence). V dropped 2 bases and J dropped 2 bases, with 9 bases sitting between them. This CDR3 region has 14 residues. The CDR3 DNA follows: TGCGCCAGCAGTGAGAGGGGGATTAACACTGAAGCTTTCTTT. This encodes CASSERGINTEAFF.

In the case of this clone: Other DNA sequences in the same sample also yield this CDR3. J is TRBJ2-7 and V is TRBV19; 8 bases match TRBD1. Germline V gene sequence: CDR1 LNHDA, CDR2 SQIVND (reference sequence). Germline trimming cut 3 bases from V and 4 bases from J; bases unmatched to any gene: 5. This CDR3 has 14 amino acids. The chain's CDR3 is CASSIRGQGYEQYF. In nucleotides, the CDR3 is TGTGCCAGTAGTATTCGTGGACAGGGATACGAGCAGTACTTC.

About this clone itself: The junction and the germline gene differ at one end; a read error may be behind it. The V gene is TRBV10-2, the J gene TRBJ2-7; 9 nucleotides agree with TRBD2. This CDR3 comprises 15 residues. In germline, CDR1 is WSHSY, CDR2 SAAADI. The CDR3 here is CASSERRGGSDEQYF. The CDR3 nucleotides are TGCGCCAGCAGTGAGCGGCGGGGGGGCTCCGACGAGCAGTACTTC.

The chain uses TRBV11-2 and TRBJ2-1, with TRBD2 matching 10 bases. The trim removed 5 bases at V and 6 bases at J, leaving 7 bases unmatched. This CDR3 comprises 15 residues. Germline CDR1 SGHAT, CDR2 FQNNGV. In DNA, the CDR3 is TGTGCCAGCAGCGCCAGCGGGAGGGGGGTCAATGAGCAGTTCTTC. Its protein product is CASSASGRGVNEQFF.

The chain joins TRBV7-2 to TRBJ1-5; 9 positions match TRBD1. Per the germline V gene, CDR1 is SGHTA and CDR2 is FQGNSA. This CDR3 comprises 15 residues. J lost 6 bases, V lost 1 base, and 4 bases had no gene match. Here the CDR3 DNA reads TGTGCCAGCAGCTTAGACGTGACAGGGGGTCAGCCCCAGCATTTT. This translates into CASSLDVTGGQPQHF.

This rearrangement joins TRBV6-4 to TRBJ2-2, with 9 bases identical to TRBD2. This CDR3 comprises 15 residues. The V gene end was trimmed by 2 bases and the J gene end by 2 bases; junction bases not matched to a gene: 0. Germline values: CDR1 MRHNA, CDR2 SNTAGT. CDR3 in DNA: TGTGCCAGCAGTGACGGGACTAGCAACACCGGGGAGCTGTTTTTT. Translation gives CASSDGTSNTGELFF.

The genes are TRBV4-2 and TRBJ2-5, with TRBD2 identical over 9 bases. Germline CDR1 reads LGHNA; CDR2 reads YNFKEQ. The V and J ends lost 1 base and 11 bases, in that order; junction bases with no gene match: 11. The CDR3 totals 15 residues. The CDR3 sequence is CASSQAQLAGTSQYF. The CDR3 coding sequence is TGTGCCAGCAGCCAAGCCCAACTAGCGGGTACTTCTCAGTACTTC.

The chain joins TRBV5-6 to TRBJ2-4, with 9 bases fitting TRBD1. V was pared by 4 bases and J by 3 bases, with 2 bases of the junction left unmatched. Germline lookup yields CDR1 SGHDT and CDR2 YYEEEE. The CDR3 spans 14 residues. The CDR3 DNA sequence: TGTGCCAGCAGCCGGGGACAGGGCAAAAACATTCAGTACTTC. It yields the protein CASSRGQGKNIQYF.

V usage is TRBV18 and J usage is TRBJ2-7; TRBD1 is a possible D gene (6 bases). The CDR3 length is 14 residues. Germline CDR1 reads KGHSH; CDR2 reads LQKENI. Trimming took off 6 bases at V and 6 bases at J, with 18 bases between the two ends. This chain's CDR3 is CASSPLAGEGEQYF. CDR3 bases: TGTGCCAGCTCCCCTCTGGCAGGGGAAGGCGAGCAGTACTTC.

The CDR3: CASSVGTGQSGANVLTF. CDR3 coding DNA: TGTGCCAGCAGCGTGGGGACAGGGCAGTCTGGGGCCAACGTCCTGACTTTC. The gene calls are TRBV9 and TRBJ2-6; 9 bases are a match to TRBD1. V lost 2 bases and J lost 1; bases outside the gene matches: 4. Germline loops: CDR1 SGDLS, CDR2 YYNGEE. The CDR3 length is 17 residues.

The genes are TRBV19 and TRBJ1-3; a possible D gene is TRBD1 (6 bases). The CDR3 loop spans 14 amino acids. Per the germline V gene, CDR1 is LNHDA and CDR2 is SQIVND (reference sequence). Deletions cut 7 bases from V and 4 bases from J, with 14 bases between. The CDR3 nucleotides read TGTGCCAGTACCTTCTTCAGGGGAGGAAACACCATATATTTT. Amino acids: CASTFFRGGNTIYF.

The rearrangement joins TRBV2 to TRBJ1-6; 7 bases are a match to TRBD1. Germline values: CDR1 SNHLY, CDR2 FYNNEI. This CDR3 is built from 13 residues. Trimming cost V 5 bases and J 14 bases; bases outside gene matches: 9. Written as DNA, the CDR3 is TGTGCCAGCAGTTCACAACAGGGGCTGGCCCTCCACTTT. This sequence encodes CASSSQQGLALHF.

V and J are TRBV28 and TRBJ1-2; TRBD1 agrees at 7 bases. Germline V gives CDR1 MDHEN, CDR2 SYDVKM. There are 14 residues in the CDR3. V was clipped by 2 bases and J by 9 bases; unmatched bases: 9. CDR3 nucleotides: TGTGCCAGCAGTTTAGCATCAGGGGGAGAGAGCTACACCTTC. Translated, it gives CASSLASGGESYTF.

The CDR3 nucleotides read TGTGCCAGCAGTGACAGGGGAGTTGCTGAAGCTTTCTTT. It yields the protein CASSDRGVAEAFF. The chain uses TRBV6-1 and TRBJ1-1, with D perhaps matching TRBD1 (6 bases). V was cut by 3 bases and J by 6 bases, with 11 bases left in between. This CDR3 is 13 amino acids long. The germline CDR1 and CDR2 sequences are MNHNS and SASEGT.

The chain links TRBV10-3 to TRBJ1-2, with 9 bases matching TRBD1. This CDR3 is built from 15 residues. Unmatched junction bases numbered 9, after V lost 8 bases and J lost 2 bases. Germline V gives CDR1 ENHRY, CDR2 SYGVKD. The CDR3 DNA is TGTGCCATCTGGGGGCGGGACAGGGACAACTATGGCTACACCTTC. Protein sequence: CAIWGRDRDNYGYTF.

V and J are TRBV6-5 and TRBJ2-3, with no clear D. V gave up 2 bases and J gave up 8 bases, with 5 bases separating them. The CDR3 is 11 residues long. Germline V lookup: CDR1 MNHEY, CDR2 SVGAGI. In DNA form, the CDR3 reads TGTGCCAGCAGTTACGAGGCTACGCAGTATTTT. Amino acid sequence: CASSYEATQYF.

V gene TRBV18 combines with J gene TRBJ2-3; 9 bases match TRBD2. The CDR3 has 18 residues. V shed 1 base and J 0 bases; nucleotides not matched to a gene: 8. The germline V gene has CDR1 KGHSH and CDR2 LQKENI. DNA for the CDR3: TGTGCCAGCTCACCACGTCCTAGCGGGACCGTTAGCACAGATACGCAGTATTTT. This codes for CASSPRPSGTVSTDTQYF.

The CDR3 sequence is CASRGGQGFEAFF. CDR3 nucleotide sequence: TGTGCCAGCAGGGGGGGACAGGGGTTTGAAGCTTTCTTT. V gene TRBV2 combines with J gene TRBJ1-1; 10 bases line up with TRBD1. V lost 6 bases and J lost 7; bases outside the gene matches: 5. The CDR3 loop spans 13 amino acids. Germline V gives CDR1 SNHLY, CDR2 FYNNEI.

The chain combines TRBV19 with TRBJ1-2, with 9 bases fitting TRBD1. The CDR3 is 13 residues long. Losses at the gene ends were 5 bases for V and 7 bases for J; bases not matched to a gene: 5. Germline CDR1 reads LNHDA; CDR2 reads SQIVND (reference sequence). The chain's CDR3 is CASSEQGAAGYTF. CDR3 nucleotides: TGTGCCAGTAGTGAACAGGGGGCTGCTGGCTACACCTTC.

The rearrangement uses TRBV5-1 and TRBJ2-1; 9 nucleotides line up with TRBD2. The CDR3 totals 14 residues. CDR1 is SGHRS and CDR2 is YFSETQ in the germline V gene. Trimming removed 1 base from V and 7 bases from J; junction bases left unmatched: 3. As DNA, the CDR3 is TGCGCCAGCAGCTTGCTTAGCGGGAGTAATGAGCAGTTCTTC. Protein: CASSLLSGSNEQFF.